These 27 T cell receptor beta chains were sequenced from one sample in a study of blood T cell repertoires in COVID-19. Clones were read by immunoSEQ multiplex PCR, and TCRdb kept only the in-frame ones, dropping some. The table lists 200,000 to 250,000 clones, around 83% of them singletons. The sequencing sample was made of peripheral blood. The origin of the receptors is a woman aged 50 to 65 with COVID-19, enrolled during active disease.

The V and J genes are TRBV28 and TRBJ1-4; 9 bases are shared with TRBD1. The CDR3 consists of 17 residues. The V segment lost 8 bases and the J segment 6 bases; nucleotides outside the gene matches: 16. Germline CDR1 and CDR2: MDHEN and SYDVKM. In DNA form, the CDR3 reads TGTGCCAGCGTTGACTCGACCGGACAGGGGTTTTATGAAAAACTGTTTTTT. Protein sequence: CASVDSTGQGFYEKLFF.

V is TRBV15 and J is TRBJ1-2, with a possible D match to TRBD1 (6 bases). The V end lost 3 bases, the J end lost 8 bases, and 13 bases lay between the germline ends. Looked up from germline, CDR1 is LNHNV and CDR2 is YYDKDF (reference sequence). The CDR3 covers 13 residues. This CDR3 is CATSSGQRKGYTF. The CDR3 DNA is TGTGCCACCAGCAGCGGACAGAGGAAAGGCTACACCTTC. The full variable domain, in which reference TRBV15 and TRBJ1-2 provide the parts outside the CDR3, is DAMVIQNPRYQVTQFGKPVTLSCSQTLNHNVMYWYQQKSSQAPKLLFHYYDKDFNNEADTPDNFQSRRPNTSFCFLDIRSPGLGDTAMYLCATSSGQRKGYTFGSGTRLTVV.

The chain is built from TRBV11-2 and TRBJ2-1; a weak D match, TRBD1 (5 bases). Per the germline V gene, CDR1 is SGHAT and CDR2 is FQNNGV. The CDR3 is 12 residues long. Trimming took off 7 bases at V and 6 bases at J, with 10 bases between the two ends. The CDR3 DNA reads as TGTGCCAGCACCAAAAGGGGCAATGAGCAGTTCTTC. Amino acid sequence: CASTKRGNEQFF.

This chain uses TRBV9 with TRBJ2-3; 7 nucleotides agree with TRBD1. Germline V gene data show CDR1 as SGDLS and CDR2 as YYNGEE. J was trimmed by 2 bases and V by 4 bases; bases with no gene match: 7. The CDR3 consists of 15 residues. The CDR3 DNA is TGTGCCAGCAGCAAAGGGACAGTAAACACAGATACGCAGTATTTT. This gives the protein CASSKGTVNTDTQYF.

The V gene is TRBV2, the J gene TRBJ1-6; 8 bases are a match to TRBD1. The CDR3 totals 15 residues. Germline V gene lookup returns CDR1 SNHLY and CDR2 FYNNEI. The trim removed 8 bases at V and 10 bases at J, leaving 13 bases unmatched. The CDR3 is CASQTIRGRGSPLHF. The CDR3 DNA reads as TGTGCCAGCCAAACCATCAGGGGGCGCGGGTCACCCCTCCACTTT.

The V call is TRBV7-9, the J call TRBJ2-7; weak D call: TRBD2 (6 bases). V lost 4 bases to trimming and J lost 2 bases, with 18 bases between them. CDR1 is SEHNR, CDR2 FQNEAQ, per germline (reference sequence). The CDR3 has 16 residues. The CDR3 nucleotides read TGTGCCAGCAGCTCTGGGGGGACTCCCACCCCCTACGAGCAGTACGTC. Protein: CASSSGGTPTPYEQYV.

The V gene is TRBV5-6, the J gene TRBJ1-2, with D possibly being TRBD1 (5 bases). The CDR3 extends over 15 amino acids. Germline V gene data show CDR1 as SGHDT and CDR2 as YYEEEE. Trimming took 3 bases from V and 3 from J, leaving 15 bases between them. The CDR3 DNA follows: TGTGCCAGCAGCTGGGACTTTTCGCTGGACTATGGCTACACCTTC. Translated, it gives CASSWDFSLDYGYTF.

A remark on this clone: Other DNA sequences in the sample encode the same CDR3. The rearrangement joins TRBV11-3 to TRBJ1-1; D uncertain. Germline V gene lookup returns CDR1 SGHNT and CDR2 YENEEA. The CDR3 runs to 14 residues. Trimming left V 3 bases short and J 3 bases short, with 11 bases between. The CDR3 loop reads CASSLGGRDTEAFF. CDR3 sequence (DNA): TGTGCCAGCAGCTTGGGAGGGAGGGACACTGAAGCTTTCTTT.

The rearrangement uses TRBV2 and TRBJ1-2, with 9 bases that match TRBD1. Germline V gene sequence: CDR1 SNHLY, CDR2 FYNNEI. Germline trimming cut 6 bases from V and 0 bases from J; bases unmatched to any gene: 8. The CDR3 is 16 amino acids. The CDR3 coding sequence is TGTGCCAGCAGCATGAGACAGGGGGTCTCTAACTATGGCTACACCTTC. This gives the protein CASSMRQGVSNYGYTF.

This sequence joins TRBV4-3 and TRBJ2-3; D is ambiguous. The CDR3 has 14 residues. V was shortened by 1 base and J by 4 bases, with 9 bases between the two germline ends. Looked up from germline, CDR1 is LGHNA and CDR2 is YSLEER. This CDR3 is CASSQGVRSDTQYF. DNA of the CDR3: TGCGCCAGCAGCCAAGGCGTCAGGTCAGATACGCAGTATTTT.

The rearrangement joins TRBV24-1 to TRBJ1-3; the match to TRBD1 covers 7 bases. The CDR3 is made up of 14 amino acids. Germline trimming cut 4 bases from V and 3 bases from J; bases unmatched to any gene: 2. The germline gives CDR1 KGHDR, CDR2 SFDVKD. The CDR3 loop is CATSETGVGNTIYF. CDR3 bases: TGTGCCACCAGTGAAACAGGGGTTGGAAACACCATATATTTT.

V is TRBV2 and J is TRBJ2-3, with 8 positions matching TRBD1. Germline V lookup: CDR1 SNHLY, CDR2 FYNNEI. V lost 8 bases, J lost 5 bases, and 9 bases stayed unmatched. The length of the CDR3 is 14 residues. For the CDR3, the DNA is TGTGCCAGCGAGGTCGGACAGGGACGAGATACGCAGTATTTT. This translates into CASEVGQGRDTQYF.

This chain's CDR3 is CASSLGGLLNEQFF. CDR3 sequence (DNA): TGTGCCAGCAGCTTGGGGGGGCTCTTGAATGAGCAGTTCTTC. This sequence joins TRBV5-5 and TRBJ2-1, with a tentative D call TRBD1 (6 bases). CDR1 and CDR2 (germline): SGHKS, YYEKEE (reference sequence). The CDR3 consists of 14 residues. V was shortened by 0 bases and J by 7 bases, with 11 bases between the two germline ends. Full variable domain (rest looked up from reference TRBV5-5 and TRBJ2-1): DAGVTQSPTHLIKTRGQQVTLRCSPISGHKSVSWYQQVLGQGPQFIFQYYEKEERGRGNFPDRFSARQFPNYSSELNVNALLLGDSALYLCASSLGGLLNEQFFGPGTRLTVL.

The V gene is TRBV5-1, the J gene TRBJ2-3, with 14 bases aligning to TRBD2. Germline V lookup: CDR1 SGHRS, CDR2 YFSETQ. With V trimmed by 4 bases and J by 0 bases, 16 bases remained unmatched. This CDR3 has 21 residues. The CDR3 protein is CASSLYGTSGGRTSSTDTQYF. The CDR3 nucleotides are TGCGCCAGCAGCCTATACGGGACTAGCGGGGGCCGGACCTCTAGCACAGATACGCAGTATTTT.

The chain combines TRBV27 with TRBJ1-2; 9 bases are a match to TRBD1. This CDR3 has 14 residues. Germline CDR1 and CDR2: MNHEY and SMNVEV (reference sequence). With 3 bases clipped from V and 8 bases from J, the junction kept 7 bases outside the gene matches. Here the CDR3 reads CASSFLQGAGGYTF. The CDR3, as DNA: TGTGCCAGCAGTTTTCTACAGGGGGCCGGGGGCTACACCTTC.

V and J are TRBV7-2 and TRBJ2-3; D gene unclear. CDR1 is SGHTA and CDR2 is FQGNSA in the germline V gene. Trimming shortened V by 5 bases and J by 1 base, and 13 bases separated the two germline ends. CDR3 length: 15 residues. The CDR3, as DNA: TGTGCCAGCAGCCAAACTCGGCAGGGCACAGATACGCAGTATTTT. Its protein is CASSQTRQGTDTQYF.

The genes are TRBV30 and TRBJ1-5; 10 nucleotides line up with TRBD1. The CDR3 has 15 amino acids. The V segment lost 2 bases and the J segment 5 bases; nucleotides outside the gene matches: 6. From germline, CDR1 is GTSNPN and CDR2 SVGIG (reference sequence). As DNA, the CDR3 is TGTGCCTGGAGTCCCGGGACAGGGGTCTATCAGCCCCAGCATTTT. Encoded protein: CAWSPGTGVYQPQHF.

The genes are TRBV7-9 and TRBJ1-5; no definite D call. The CDR3 consists of 14 residues. Trimming took 3 bases from V and 3 from J, leaving 9 bases between them. Per germline, CDR1 SEHNR and CDR2 FQNEAQ (reference sequence). The CDR3 loop is CASSLRQNNQPQHF. The CDR3 DNA follows: TGTGCCAGCAGCTTGAGGCAGAACAATCAGCCCCAGCATTTT.

This clone has just one count. This chain uses TRBV7-9 with TRBJ1-5; no reliable D call. The CDR3 sequence is 15 residues long. V lost 2 bases to trimming and J lost 5 bases, with 13 bases between them. The germline gives CDR1 SEHNR, CDR2 FQNEAQ (reference sequence). CDR3 coding DNA: TGTGCCAGCAGCTTATTCGGGAGTGGGGATCAGCCCCAGCATTTT. Its protein is CASSLFGSGDQPQHF.

The V gene is TRBV30, the J gene TRBJ1-2; D possibly corresponds to TRBD1 (5 bases). The CDR3 covers 11 residues. V gave up 7 bases and J gave up 5 bases, with 11 bases separating them. The V gene's germline CDR1 is GTSNPN and CDR2 SVGIG (reference sequence). CDR3 bases: TGTGCCTTTGACAGCATATATGGCTACACCTTC. Protein: CAFDSIYGYTF.

Notes on this clone: The sample holds other DNA sequences that translate to the same CDR3. This rearrangement joins TRBV9 to TRBJ1-2, with 7 bases identical to TRBD1. This CDR3 comprises 14 residues. The V and J ends lost 0 bases and 3 bases, in that order; junction bases with no gene match: 2. Germline CDR1 reads SGDLS; CDR2 reads YYNGEE. The CDR3: CASSVGQGDYGYTF. The DNA for the CDR3 is TGTGCCAGCAGCGTAGGACAGGGCGACTATGGCTACACCTTC.

The CDR3 region has the DNA TGTGCTAGTGGTTTCGGTTTTAACTACAATGAGCAGTTCTTC. Protein sequence: CASGFGFNYNEQFF. V is TRBV12-5 and J is TRBJ2-1; D uncertain. The V end was cut by 3 bases, the J end by 3 bases, with 9 bases between. CDR1 is LGHNT, CDR2 FRNRAP, per germline. The CDR3 sequence is 14 residues long.

The CDR3, as DNA: TGTGCCAGCAGTTTAGGAGGGAGAGAGAAAGAGACCCAGTACTTC. It yields the protein CASSLGGREKETQYF. The J gene is TRBJ2-5, the V gene TRBV27; D is possibly TRBD2 (6 bases). Trimming took 2 bases from V and 3 from J, leaving 13 bases between them. CDR1 MNHEY and CDR2 SMNVEV come from the germline V gene (reference sequence). The CDR3 is made up of 15 amino acids.

The CDR3 spells CASSPQPGLAGGTDTQYF. CDR3 in DNA: TGTGCCAGCAGCCCACAACCTGGACTAGCGGGAGGCACAGATACGCAGTATTTT. The chain employs TRBV13 and TRBJ2-3, with 13 positions matching TRBD2. There are 18 residues in the CDR3. J lost 1 base, V lost 5 bases, and 9 bases had no gene match. CDR1 is PRHDT, CDR2 FYEKMQ, per germline (reference sequence).

This chain uses TRBV5-6 with TRBJ2-3; 10 nucleotides match TRBD1. There are 15 residues in the CDR3. Unmatched junction bases numbered 5, after V lost 4 bases and J lost 3 bases. The germline V gene has CDR1 SGHDT and CDR2 YYEEEE. CDR3 sequence: CASSIRTGGTDTQYF. CDR3 nucleotide sequence: TGTGCCAGCAGCATCCGGACAGGGGGGACAGATACGCAGTATTTT.

In DNA form, the CDR3 reads TGTGCCAGCAGTTCGACAGGACCGAACACTGAAGCTTTCTTT. Translation gives CASSSTGPNTEAFF. This chain links TRBV6-2 or TRBV6-3 with TRBJ1-1, with a tentative D call TRBD1 (6 bases). Germline loops: CDR1 MNHEY, CDR2 SVGEGT. Between the trimmed V and J ends, which lost 4 bases and 1 base, there was a span of 10 bases. The CDR3 totals 14 residues.

V usage is TRBV5-1 and J usage is TRBJ1-3; D call uncertain. The CDR3 consists of 15 residues. Germline-derived CDR1 and CDR2 are SGHRS and YFSETQ. Trimming cost V 0 bases and J 0 bases, with 7 bases left between them. CDR3 nucleotide sequence: TGCGCCAGCAGCTTGGCCGGGAGCTCTGGAAACACCATATATTTT. The encoded protein is CASSLAGSSGNTIYF.